What follows are 21 T cell receptor beta chains derived from one specimen sequenced in a study of cytomegalovirus exposure and HLA in healthy donors (dated by TCRdb to about 2017). The receptor library was made with the immunoSEQ multiplex PCR assay. The multiplex PCR relied on a mix of 60 forward primers for TCR Vbeta segments and 13 reverse primers for TCR Jbeta segments. In TCRdb, the immuneACCESS table is reduced to in-frame sequences with V and J assigned. These tables do not hold every clone; where another copy was compared, an unresolved V gene accounts for under half, and the others remain unexplained. This sample holds approximately 120,000 clones; roughly 15% were observed only once. In total, the top ten clones hold 2.5% to 3% of the sample. The material sequenced was PBMCs. The receptors were sampled from a female donor in good health and CMV-seropositive.

The genes are TRBV27 and TRBJ1-1; D is undetermined. Trimming stripped 5 bases from V and 0 bases from J, with 7 bases between. CDR3 length: 13 residues. Germline CDR1 is MNHEY and CDR2 is SMNVEV (reference sequence). The DNA of the CDR3 is TGTGCCAGCAGTAATGAGCTGAACACTGAAGCTTTCTTT. Translation: CASSNELNTEAFF.

The chain joins TRBV6-1 to TRBJ1-1; tentatively, D is TRBD1 (6 bases). Germline CDR1 and CDR2: MNHNS and SASEGT. Trimming stripped 6 bases from V and 3 bases from J, with 11 bases between. The CDR3 runs to 13 residues. The CDR3, as DNA: TGTGCCAGCAGACTACAGGGTTACACTGAAGCTTTCTTT. This encodes CASRLQGYTEAFF.

The CDR3 DNA is TGTGCCAGCAGCGTAGTTCCGGACGGACATAACTATGGCTACACCTTC. Protein product: CASSVVPDGHNYGYTF. The J gene is TRBJ1-2, the V gene TRBV9; perhaps TRBD1 as D (5 bases). Between the trimmed V and J ends, which lost 0 bases and 1 base, there was a span of 13 bases. This CDR3 spans 16 amino acids. CDR1 is SGDLS, CDR2 YYNGEE, per germline. The full variable domain, its missing parts supplied by reference TRBV9 and TRBJ1-2, is DSGVTQTPKHLITATGQRVTLRCSPRSGDLSVYWYQQSLDQGLQFLIQYYNGEERAKGNILERFSAQQFPDLHSELNLSSLELGDSALYFCASSVVPDGHNYGYTFGSGTRLTVV.

The chain combines TRBV2 with TRBJ2-6; D not certain. Looked up from germline, CDR1 is SNHLY and CDR2 is FYNNEI. V lost 3 bases and J 0 bases, leaving 15 bases between the germline ends. This CDR3 contains 18 residues. The CDR3 DNA is TGTGCCAGCAGTGAGGAGTTCCCCCCCTCCTCTGGGGCCAACGTCCTGACTTTC. It encodes CASSEEFPPSSGANVLTF.

The chain has TRBV4-3 and TRBJ2-1; 7 bases fit TRBD1. The germline CDR1 and CDR2 sequences are LGHNA and YSLEER. V lost 6 bases and J lost 5; bases outside the gene matches: 10. The CDR3 spans 15 residues. The chain's CDR3 is CASSQSTGQNNEQFF. CDR3 nucleotides: TGCGCCAGCAGTCAAAGCACGGGACAGAACAATGAGCAGTTCTTC.

The chain recombines TRBV30 with TRBJ1-5; D gene ambiguous. Between the trimmed V and J ends, which lost 0 bases and 0 bases, there was a span of 6 bases. Looked up from germline, CDR1 is GTSNPN and CDR2 is SVGIG (reference sequence). The CDR3 is 14 residues long. The CDR3 reads CAWSVTDSNQPQHF. The CDR3 bases are TGTGCCTGGAGTGTTACAGATAGCAATCAGCCCCAGCATTTT.

This clone was counted a few times. The rearrangement joins TRBV5-8 to TRBJ2-2; 9 nucleotides match TRBD1. The CDR3 contains 18 residues. Losses at the gene ends were 1 base for V and 0 bases for J; bases not matched to a gene: 7. CDR1 is SGHTS, CDR2 YDEGEE, per germline. CDR3 DNA: TGTGCCAGCAGCTTGCTGTGGGACAGGGACTCGAACACCGGGGAGCTGTTTTTT. Translated: CASSLLWDRDSNTGELFF. The entire variable domain, with the rest obtained from reference TRBV5-8 and TRBJ2-2, is as follows: EAGVTQSPTHLIKTRGQQATLRCSPISGHTSVYWYQQALGLGLQFLLWYDEGEERNRGNFPPRFSGRQFPNYSSELNVNALELEDSALYLCASSLLWDRDSNTGELFFGEGSRLTVL.

The chain is built from TRBV4-2 and TRBJ1-4, with a tentative D call TRBD1 (6 bases). Germline CDR1 and CDR2: LGHNA and YNFKEQ. V lost 0 bases to trimming and J lost 8 bases, with 13 bases between them. This CDR3 contains 15 residues. The chain's CDR3 is CASSQDPQGREKLFF. CDR3 sequence (DNA): TGTGCCAGCAGCCAAGATCCCCAGGGGCGGGAAAAACTGTTTTTT.

The V gene is TRBV7-9, the J gene TRBJ1-2; 7 nucleotides line up with TRBD1. Germline V gene data show CDR1 as SEHNR and CDR2 as FQNEAQ (reference sequence). V lost 7 bases, J lost 2 bases, and 7 bases stayed unmatched. The CDR3 sequence is 14 residues long. The chain's CDR3 is CASIMDRRNYGYTF. The CDR3 DNA is TGTGCCAGCATCATGGACAGGAGAAACTATGGCTACACCTTC.

The gene calls are TRBV19 and TRBJ1-6; TRBD1 is a possible D gene (5 bases). Looked up from germline, CDR1 is LNHDA and CDR2 is SQIVND (reference sequence). Trimming took 5 bases from V and 6 from J, leaving 8 bases between them. The CDR3 runs 13 residues. This CDR3 is CASSLGGNSPLHF. The CDR3 DNA is TGTGCCAGTAGTCTCGGGGGTAATTCACCCCTCCACTTT. Full variable domain (remainder filled in from reference TRBV19 and TRBJ1-6): DGGITQSPKYLFRKEGQNVTLSCEQNLNHDAMYWYRQDPGQGLRLIYYSQIVNDFQKGDIAEGYSVSREKKESFPLTVTSAQKNPTAFYLCASSLGGNSPLHFGNGTRLTVT.

This clone was observed a handful of times. The J gene is TRBJ1-2, the V gene TRBV4-3, with 7 bases that match TRBD1. Trimming at V came to 3 bases and at J to 0 bases, leaving 1 base not matched to a gene. The germline gives CDR1 LGHNA, CDR2 YSLEER. CDR3 length: 14 amino acids. CDR3 region: CASSHRGSNYGYTF. The CDR3, as DNA: TGCGCCAGCAGCCACAGGGGGTCTAACTATGGCTACACCTTC.

This rearrangement joins TRBV4-3 to TRBJ2-3, with TRBD2 as a possible D gene (5 bases). This CDR3 has 16 residues. Germline-derived CDR1 and CDR2 are LGHNA and YSLEER. V was clipped by 1 base and J by 4 bases, with 15 bases between them. The CDR3 reads CASSQGIGEGSDTQYF. In DNA form, the CDR3 reads TGCGCCAGCAGCCAAGGAATAGGTGAGGGCTCAGATACGCAGTATTTT.

A few counts support this clone. The V and J genes are TRBV19 and TRBJ1-1; D not resolved. The CDR3 runs 16 residues. The V end was cut by 5 bases, the J end by 1 base, with 17 bases between. Germline loops: CDR1 LNHDA, CDR2 SQIVND (reference sequence). CDR3 in DNA: TGTGCCAGTAGTGAACTTTTCGGGGTGGAGAACACTGAAGCTTTCTTT. It codes for CASSELFGVENTEAFF.

The V gene is TRBV18, the J gene TRBJ2-3; 7 bases match TRBD2. Trimming removed 2 bases from V and 1 base from J; junction bases left unmatched: 9. This CDR3 comprises 17 residues. In germline, CDR1 is KGHSH, CDR2 LQKENI. CDR3 in DNA: TGTGCCAGCTCACCAACTGTGCTTACTAGCGGCACAGATACGCAGTATTTT. As protein: CASSPTVLTSGTDTQYF. The whole variable domain, filled in from reference TRBV18 and TRBJ2-3, reads NAGVMQNPRHLVRRRGQEARLRCSPMKGHSHVYWYRQLPEEGLKFMVYLQKENIIDESGMPKERFSAEFPKEGPSILRIQQVVRGDSAAYFCASSPTVLTSGTDTQYFGPGTRLTVL.

In this sample, this clone turned up a few times. The chain carries TRBV14 and TRBJ2-7; 9 positions agree with TRBD2. V lost 1 base and J lost 6; bases outside the gene matches: 7. This CDR3 has 15 amino acids. The germline CDR1 and CDR2 sequences are SGHDN and FVKESK. The CDR3 spells CASSQVAGATLEQYF. The CDR3 region has the DNA TGTGCCAGCAGCCAAGTAGCGGGGGCCACTCTCGAGCAGTACTTC.

The table lists this clone with a few counts. This rearrangement joins TRBV6-5 to TRBJ2-7, with 10 bases fitting TRBD2. The trim removed 6 bases at V and 4 bases at J, leaving 9 bases unmatched. CDR3 length equals 15 residues. Germline CDR1 reads MNHEY; CDR2 reads SVGAGI. The CDR3 sequence is CASRPELAGAYEQYF. Here the CDR3 DNA reads TGTGCCAGCAGACCCGAGCTAGCGGGAGCTTACGAGCAGTACTTC.

This CDR3 is CASSQARQASYEQYF. The CDR3 DNA reads TGTGCCAGCAGCCAAGCGCGACAGGCCTCCTACGAGCAGTACTTC. The gene calls are TRBV4-2 and TRBJ2-7; TRBD1 might be the D (6 bases). The V end was cut by 1 base, the J end by 0 bases, with 10 bases between. Germline lookup yields CDR1 LGHNA and CDR2 YNFKEQ. The CDR3 is 15 residues long.

The rearrangement joins TRBV7-9 to TRBJ2-3; no reliable D call. CDR1 and CDR2 from the germline V gene are SEHNR and FQNEAQ (reference sequence). The CDR3 has 13 amino acids. Trimming took off 4 bases at V and 6 bases at J, with 11 bases between the two ends. CDR3 amino acids: CASSSGTLDTQYF. In DNA, the CDR3 is TGTGCCAGCAGCTCAGGAACTTTGGATACGCAGTATTTT.

This clone was counted a few times. The V and J genes are TRBV6-5 and TRBJ2-7, with 8 positions matching TRBD1. Trimming at V came to 5 bases and at J to 3 bases, leaving 9 bases not matched to a gene. The CDR3 length is 15 residues. Germline V lookup: CDR1 MNHEY, CDR2 SVGAGI. CDR3 DNA: TGTGCCAGCAGTCTAACAGGGGGAAACTACTACGAGCAGTACTTC. This translates into CASSLTGGNYYEQYF.

This clone was detected a few times. The CDR3 here is CATSSGSDEQYF. The CDR3 nucleotides read TGTGCCACTAGTAGCGGGAGCGACGAGCAGTACTTC. The genes are TRBV10-3 and TRBJ2-7, with 9 bases matching TRBD2. The germline V gene has CDR1 ENHRY and CDR2 SYGVKD. The CDR3 contains 12 residues. With V trimmed by 10 bases and J by 5 bases, 6 bases remained unmatched.

The chain employs TRBV7-8 and TRBJ2-1; 7 nucleotides agree with TRBD1. Trimming cost V 3 bases and J 3 bases; bases outside gene matches: 14. The germline V gene encodes CDR1 SGHVS and CDR2 FQNEAQ. The CDR3 loop spans 18 amino acids. CDR3 sequence (DNA): TGTGCCAGCAGCTTGCCACGGGACAGAGTTCACTACTACAATGAGCAGTTCTTC. Translating it yields CASSLPRDRVHYYNEQFF. Full variable domain (remainder filled in from reference TRBV7-8 and TRBJ2-1): GAGVSQSPRYKVAKRGQDVALRCDPISGHVSLFWYQQALGQGPEFLTYFQNEAQLDKSGLPSDRFFAERPEGSVSTLKIQRTQQEDSAVYLCASSLPRDRVHYYNEQFFGPGTRLTVL.